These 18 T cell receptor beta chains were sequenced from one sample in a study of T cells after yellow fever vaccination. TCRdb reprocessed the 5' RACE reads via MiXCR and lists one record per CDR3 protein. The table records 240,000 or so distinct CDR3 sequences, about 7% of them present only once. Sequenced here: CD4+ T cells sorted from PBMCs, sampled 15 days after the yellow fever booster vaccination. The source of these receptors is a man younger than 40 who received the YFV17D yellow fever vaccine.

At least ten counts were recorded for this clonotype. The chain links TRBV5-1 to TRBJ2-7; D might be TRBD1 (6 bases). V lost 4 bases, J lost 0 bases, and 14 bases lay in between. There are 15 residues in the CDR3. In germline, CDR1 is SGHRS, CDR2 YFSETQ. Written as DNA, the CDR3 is TGCGCCAGCAGCACACAGGGCCTTGACTCCTACGAGCAGTACTTC. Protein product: CASSTQGLDSYEQYF.

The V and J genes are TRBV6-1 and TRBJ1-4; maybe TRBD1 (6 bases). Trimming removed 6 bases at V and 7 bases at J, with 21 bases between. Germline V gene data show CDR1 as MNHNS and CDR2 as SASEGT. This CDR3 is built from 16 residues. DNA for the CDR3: TGTGCCAGCAGGCCCGGGAGGGGGAAGGGCCTTGAAAAACTGTTTTTT. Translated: CASRPGRGKGLEKLFF.

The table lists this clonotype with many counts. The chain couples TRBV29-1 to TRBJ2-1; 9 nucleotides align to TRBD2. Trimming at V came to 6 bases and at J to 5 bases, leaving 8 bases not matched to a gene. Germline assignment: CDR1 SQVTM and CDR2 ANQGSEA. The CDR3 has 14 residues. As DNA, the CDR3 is TGCAGCGTGGGGACTAGCCCTTATAACAATGAGCAGTTCTTC. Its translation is CSVGTSPYNNEQFF.

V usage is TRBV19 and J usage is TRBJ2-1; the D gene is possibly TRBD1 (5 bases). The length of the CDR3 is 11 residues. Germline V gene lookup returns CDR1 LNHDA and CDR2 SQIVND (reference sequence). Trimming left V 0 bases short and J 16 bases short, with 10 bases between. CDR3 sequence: CASSIEGANFF. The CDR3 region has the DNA TGTGCCAGTAGTATAGAAGGGGCCAATTTCTTC.

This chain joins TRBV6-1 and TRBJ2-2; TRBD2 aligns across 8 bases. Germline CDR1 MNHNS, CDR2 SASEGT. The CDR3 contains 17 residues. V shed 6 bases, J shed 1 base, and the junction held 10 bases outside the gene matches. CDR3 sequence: CASSADNSGVNTGELFF. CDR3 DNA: TGTGCCAGCAGCGCCGACAATAGCGGGGTGAACACCGGGGAGCTGTTTTTT.

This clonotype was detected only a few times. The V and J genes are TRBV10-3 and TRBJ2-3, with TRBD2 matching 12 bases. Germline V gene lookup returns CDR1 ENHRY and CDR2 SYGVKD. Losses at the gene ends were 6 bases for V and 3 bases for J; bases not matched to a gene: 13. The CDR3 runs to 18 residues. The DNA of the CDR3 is TGTGCCATCAGACCGGGACACCTCGGGACTAGCGGGACAGATACGCAGTATTTT. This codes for CAIRPGHLGTSGTDTQYF.

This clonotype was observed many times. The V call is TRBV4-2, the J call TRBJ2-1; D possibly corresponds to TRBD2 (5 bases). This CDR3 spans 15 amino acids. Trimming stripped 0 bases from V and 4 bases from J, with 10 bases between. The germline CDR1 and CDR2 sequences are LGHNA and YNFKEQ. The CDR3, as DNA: TGTGCCAGCAGCCAAGAAACGGGAACGTACAATGAGCAGTTCTTC. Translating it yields CASSQETGTYNEQFF.

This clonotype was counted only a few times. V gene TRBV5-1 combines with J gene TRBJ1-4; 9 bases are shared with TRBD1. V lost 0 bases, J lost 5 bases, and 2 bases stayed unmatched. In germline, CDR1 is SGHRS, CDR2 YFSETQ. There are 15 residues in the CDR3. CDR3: CASSLGTGENEKLFF. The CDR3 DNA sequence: TGCGCCAGCAGCTTGGGGACAGGGGAAAATGAAAAACTGTTTTTT.

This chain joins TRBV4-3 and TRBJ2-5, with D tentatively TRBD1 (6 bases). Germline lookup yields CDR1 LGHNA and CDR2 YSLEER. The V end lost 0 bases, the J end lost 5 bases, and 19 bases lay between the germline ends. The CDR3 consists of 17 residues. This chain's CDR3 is CASSQDLPGQGSETQYF. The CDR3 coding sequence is TGCGCCAGCAGCCAAGACCTACCGGGGCAGGGGTCCGAGACCCAGTACTTC.

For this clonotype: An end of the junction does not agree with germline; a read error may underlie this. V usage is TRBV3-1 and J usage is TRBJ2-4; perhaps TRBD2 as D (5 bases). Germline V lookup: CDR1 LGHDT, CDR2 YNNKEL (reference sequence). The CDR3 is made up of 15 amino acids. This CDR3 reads CASSPNTLAKNVQYF. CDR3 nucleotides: TGTGCCAGCAGCCCGAATACGCTAGCCAAAAACGTTCAGTACTTC.

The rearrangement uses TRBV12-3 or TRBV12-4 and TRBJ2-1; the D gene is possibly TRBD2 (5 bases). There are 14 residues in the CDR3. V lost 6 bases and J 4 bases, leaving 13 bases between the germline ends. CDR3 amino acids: CASSRTELYNEQFF. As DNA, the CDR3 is TGTGCCAGCAGCCGGACTGAATTATACAATGAGCAGTTCTTC.

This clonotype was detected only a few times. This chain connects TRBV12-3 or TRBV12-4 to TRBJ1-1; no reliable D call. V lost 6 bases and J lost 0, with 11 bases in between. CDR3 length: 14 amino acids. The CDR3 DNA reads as TGTGCCAGCAGGGCACAACTTATGAACACTGAAGCTTTCTTT. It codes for CASRAQLMNTEAFF.

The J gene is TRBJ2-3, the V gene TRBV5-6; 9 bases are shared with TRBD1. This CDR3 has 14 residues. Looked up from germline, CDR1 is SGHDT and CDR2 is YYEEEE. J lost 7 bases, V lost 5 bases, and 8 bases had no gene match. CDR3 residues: CASRSPGQGYTQYF. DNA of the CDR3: TGTGCCAGCAGATCTCCGGGACAGGGCTATACGCAGTATTTT.

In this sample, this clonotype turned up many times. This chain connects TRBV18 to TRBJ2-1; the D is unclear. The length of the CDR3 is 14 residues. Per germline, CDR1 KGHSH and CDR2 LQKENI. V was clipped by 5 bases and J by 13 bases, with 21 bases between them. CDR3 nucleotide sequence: TGTGCCAGCTCATCCACATCAGGAAACTTTCCCCAGTTCTTC. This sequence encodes CASSSTSGNFPQFF.

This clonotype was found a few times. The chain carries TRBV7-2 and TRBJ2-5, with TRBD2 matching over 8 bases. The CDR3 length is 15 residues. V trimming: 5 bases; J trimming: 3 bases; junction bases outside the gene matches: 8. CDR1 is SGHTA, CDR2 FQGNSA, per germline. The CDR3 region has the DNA TGTGCCAGCAGCCGTTCTGGGACTAGAAAAGAGACCCAGTACTTC. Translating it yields CASSRSGTRKETQYF.

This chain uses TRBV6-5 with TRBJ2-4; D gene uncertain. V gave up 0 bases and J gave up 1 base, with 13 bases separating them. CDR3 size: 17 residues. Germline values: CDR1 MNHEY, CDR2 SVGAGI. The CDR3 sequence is CASSYSVRSLAKNIQYF. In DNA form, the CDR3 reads TGTGCCAGCAGTTACTCGGTCCGTAGCCTGGCCAAAAACATTCAGTACTTC.

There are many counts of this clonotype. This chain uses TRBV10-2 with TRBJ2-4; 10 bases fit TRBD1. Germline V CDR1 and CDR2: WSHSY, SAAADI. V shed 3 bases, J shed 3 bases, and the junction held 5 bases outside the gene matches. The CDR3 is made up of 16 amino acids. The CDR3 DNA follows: TGCGCCAGCAGTGAATTCGGGACAGGGGTCAAAAACATTCAGTACTTC. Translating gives CASSEFGTGVKNIQYF.

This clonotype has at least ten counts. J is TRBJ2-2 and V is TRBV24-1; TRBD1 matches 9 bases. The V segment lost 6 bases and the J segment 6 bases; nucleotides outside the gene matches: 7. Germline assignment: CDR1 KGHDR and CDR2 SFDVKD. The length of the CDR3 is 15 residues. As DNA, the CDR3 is TGTGCCACCAGTTCCGGGACAGGGCTCCCCGGGGAGCTGTTTTTT. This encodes CATSSGTGLPGELFF.